This TCR beta chain appears in the sequencing data of a study of blood T cell repertoires in COVID-19. Study at large: Both acute and convalescent COVID-19 samples were obtained from the United States, Italy and Spain. PBMCs, B-cell-depleted T cells, or T cells were the source of the cDNA or gDNA that made up the material.

This CDR3 comprises 15 residues. Trimming shortened V by 0 bases and J by 0 bases, and 8 bases separated the two germline ends. CDR1 is SGDLS and CDR2 is YYNGEE in the germline V gene. This clone was observed once. Per the study methods: Amplification of reference gene primers was used by the study to estimate nucleated cell counts. The method was immunoSEQ multiplex PCR; TCRdb's version includes in-frame clones alone and lacks a portion of them. V and J calls and clone size follow that table, whereas D and trimming were derived from the DNA. This sample has more than 150,000 clones, with approximately 87% found just once.

The material sequenced was peripheral blood. The sequence derives from a woman aged 70-85 years with acute or convalescent COVID-19. The chain links TRBV9 to TRBJ2-3; possibly TRBD2 for D (5 bases). The CDR3, as DNA: TGTGCCAGCAGCGTAGCGGGGTTTAGCACAGATACGCAGTATTTT. Its translation is CASSVAGFSTDTQYF.